Each of the 6 T cell receptor beta chains below was sequenced from the same sample in a study of CD4 T cells in relation to SARS-CoV-2 and coronaviruses. Their antigen targets remain unknown. The unexposed donors gave CD4+ T cells in 2011-2018, prior to COVID-19. After about 10 days of culture, CD4+ T cells were isolated. This table comes from immunoSEQ multiplex PCR, and its TCRdb copy is limited to in-frame clones, with some not included. In the table there are about 18,000 clones, 74% of which are singletons. Sequences were obtained from CD4+ T cells from PBMCs, cultured in vitro. These receptors were collected from a human donor in good health.

V and J are TRBV5-1 and TRBJ2-1; the match to TRBD1 covers 8 bases. After removal of 3 bases from V and 0 bases from J, the junction contained 2 bases not matched to a gene. CDR1 and CDR2 from the germline V gene are SGHRS and YFSETQ. The CDR3 has 15 amino acids. The CDR3 is CASSSGQGSYNEQFF. The CDR3 region has the DNA TGCGCCAGCAGCTCCGGACAGGGCTCCTACAATGAGCAGTTCTTC.

Only a few counts were recorded for this clone. The chain carries TRBV2 and TRBJ1-1; D call uncertain. The CDR3 length is 13 residues. Germline V lookup: CDR1 SNHLY, CDR2 FYNNEI. V was shortened by 6 bases and J by 1 base, with 9 bases between the two germline ends. The CDR3 bases are TGTGCCAGCAGCCTGGGGAGGAACACTGAAGCTTTCTTT. Translation: CASSLGRNTEAFF.

In this sample, this clone turned up a few times. The chain couples TRBV6-1 to TRBJ2-7; 11 positions match TRBD1. The V gene end was trimmed by 1 base and the J gene end by 4 bases; junction bases not matched to a gene: 3. The germline CDR1 and CDR2 sequences are MNHNS and SASEGT. This CDR3 is 15 amino acids long. The CDR3 DNA reads as TGTGCCAGCAGTGAAGACGGGACAGGGGGTTACGAGCAGTACTTC. It encodes CASSEDGTGGYEQYF.

The chain has TRBV25-1 and TRBJ2-6, with D hard to call. CDR1 and CDR2 (germline): MGHDK, SYGVNS. Trimming left V 4 bases short and J 0 bases short, with 1 base between. The CDR3 is 13 residues long. The CDR3 region is CASSVSGANVLTF. CDR3 DNA: TGTGCCAGCAGTGTCTCTGGGGCCAACGTCCTGACTTTC.

This chain uses TRBV12-5 with TRBJ2-2; 10 bases map to TRBD1. Trimming at V came to 1 base and at J to 3 bases, leaving 5 bases not matched to a gene. The CDR3 is 17 residues long. The V gene's germline CDR1 is LGHNT and CDR2 FRNRAP. The CDR3 DNA sequence: TGTGCTAGTGGTTTGGACCCCGGGACAGGGGACACCGGGGAGCTGTTTTTT. As protein: CASGLDPGTGDTGELFF.

The rearrangement links TRBV28 to TRBJ2-7, with 7 bases identical to TRBD1. The CDR3 has 12 residues. Losses at the gene ends were 5 bases for V and 6 bases for J; bases not matched to a gene: 4. Germline CDR1 MDHEN, CDR2 SYDVKM. The CDR3 is CASSTGEREQYF. CDR3 coding DNA: TGTGCCAGCAGTACAGGGGAGCGCGAGCAGTACTTC.